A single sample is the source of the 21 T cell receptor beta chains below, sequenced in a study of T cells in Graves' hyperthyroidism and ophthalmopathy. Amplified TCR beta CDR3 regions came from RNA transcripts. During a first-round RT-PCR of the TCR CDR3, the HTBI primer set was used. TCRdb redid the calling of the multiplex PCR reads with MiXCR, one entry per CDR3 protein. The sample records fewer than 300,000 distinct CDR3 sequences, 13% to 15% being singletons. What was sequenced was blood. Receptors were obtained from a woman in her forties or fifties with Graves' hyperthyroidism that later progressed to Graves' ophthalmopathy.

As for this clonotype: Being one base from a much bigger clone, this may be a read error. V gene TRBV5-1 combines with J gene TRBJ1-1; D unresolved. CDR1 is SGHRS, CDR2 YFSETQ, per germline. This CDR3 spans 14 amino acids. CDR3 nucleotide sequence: TGCGCCATCAGCTCCGGATACATGAACACTGAAGCTTTCTTT. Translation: CAISSGYMNTEAFF.

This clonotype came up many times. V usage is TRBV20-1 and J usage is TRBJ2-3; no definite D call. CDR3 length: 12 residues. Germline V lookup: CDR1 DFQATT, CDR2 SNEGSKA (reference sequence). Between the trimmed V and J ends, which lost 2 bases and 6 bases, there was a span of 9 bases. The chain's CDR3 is CSARLPGDTQYF. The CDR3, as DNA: TGCAGTGCTAGACTACCCGGGGATACGCAGTATTTT.

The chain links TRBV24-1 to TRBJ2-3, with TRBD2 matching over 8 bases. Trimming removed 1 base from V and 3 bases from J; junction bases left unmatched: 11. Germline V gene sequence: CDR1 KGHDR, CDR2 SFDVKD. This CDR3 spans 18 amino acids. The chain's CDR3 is CATSDFRQEREYTDTQYF. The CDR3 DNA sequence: TGTGCCACCAGTGATTTTCGGCAGGAGCGGGAGTATACAGATACGCAGTATTTT.

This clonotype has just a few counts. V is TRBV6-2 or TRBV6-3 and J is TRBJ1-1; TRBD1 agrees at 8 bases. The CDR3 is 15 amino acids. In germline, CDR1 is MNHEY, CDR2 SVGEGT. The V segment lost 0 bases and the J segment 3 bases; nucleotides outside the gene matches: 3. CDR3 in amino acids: CASSYSAGQDTEAFF. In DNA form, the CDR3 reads TGTGCCAGCAGTTACTCGGCGGGACAGGACACTGAAGCTTTCTTT.

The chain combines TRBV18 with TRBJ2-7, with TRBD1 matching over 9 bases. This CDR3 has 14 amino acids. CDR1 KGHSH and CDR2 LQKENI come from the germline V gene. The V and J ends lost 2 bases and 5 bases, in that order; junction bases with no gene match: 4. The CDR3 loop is CASSPGTGLDEQYF. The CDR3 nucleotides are TGTGCCAGCTCACCAGGGACAGGGTTGGACGAGCAGTACTTC.

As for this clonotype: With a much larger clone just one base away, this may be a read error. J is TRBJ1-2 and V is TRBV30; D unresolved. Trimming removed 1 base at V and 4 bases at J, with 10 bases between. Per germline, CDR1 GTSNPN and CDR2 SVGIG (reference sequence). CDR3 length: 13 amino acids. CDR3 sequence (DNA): TGTGCCTGGAGTGCTCGACGGTTCTATGGCTACACCTTC. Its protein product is CAWSARRFYGYTF.

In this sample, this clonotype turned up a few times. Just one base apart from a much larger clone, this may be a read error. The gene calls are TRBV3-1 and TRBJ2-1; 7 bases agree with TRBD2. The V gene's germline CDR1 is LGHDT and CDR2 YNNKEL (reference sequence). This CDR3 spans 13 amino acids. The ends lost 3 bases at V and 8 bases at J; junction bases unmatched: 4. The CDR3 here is CASSHCGSYEQFF. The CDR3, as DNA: TGTGCCAGCAGCCACTGCGGGAGCTATGAGCAGTTCTTC.

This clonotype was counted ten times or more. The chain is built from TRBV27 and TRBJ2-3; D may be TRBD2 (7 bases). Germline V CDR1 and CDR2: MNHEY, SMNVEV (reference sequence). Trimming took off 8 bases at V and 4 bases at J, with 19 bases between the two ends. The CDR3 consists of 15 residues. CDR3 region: CASGGFREVADTQYF. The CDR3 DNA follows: TGTGCCAGCGGGGGCTTCCGGGAGGTGGCAGATACGCAGTATTTT.

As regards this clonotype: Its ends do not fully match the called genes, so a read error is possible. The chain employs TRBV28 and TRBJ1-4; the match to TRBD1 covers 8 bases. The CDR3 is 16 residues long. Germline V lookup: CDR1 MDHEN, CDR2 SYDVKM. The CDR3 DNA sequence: TGTGCCAGCAGCTCGGGCACCGCGGACAGGGATAAAAAACTGGTTTTT. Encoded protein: CASSSGTADRDKKLVF.

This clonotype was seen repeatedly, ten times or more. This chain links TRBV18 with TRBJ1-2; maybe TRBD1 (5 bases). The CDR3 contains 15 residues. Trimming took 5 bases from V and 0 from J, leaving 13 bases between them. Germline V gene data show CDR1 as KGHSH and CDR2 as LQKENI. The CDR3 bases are TGTGCCAGCTCAATGGGACTGCCAGCTAACTATGGCTACACCTTC. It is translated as CASSMGLPANYGYTF.

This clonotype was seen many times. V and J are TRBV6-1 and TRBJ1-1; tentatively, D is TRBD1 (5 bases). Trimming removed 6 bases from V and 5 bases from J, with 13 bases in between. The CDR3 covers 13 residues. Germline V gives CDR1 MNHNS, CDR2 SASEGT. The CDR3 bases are TGTGCCAGCAGAACGCGGGGCCCGACTGAAGCTTTCTTT. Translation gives CASRTRGPTEAFF.

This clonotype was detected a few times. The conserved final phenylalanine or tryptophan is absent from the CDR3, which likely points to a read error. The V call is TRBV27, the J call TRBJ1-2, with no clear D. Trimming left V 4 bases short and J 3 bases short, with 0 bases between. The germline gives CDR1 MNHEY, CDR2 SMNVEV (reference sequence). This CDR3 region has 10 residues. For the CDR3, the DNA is TGTGCCAGCAGTTACTATGGCTACACCCTC. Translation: CASSYYGYTL.

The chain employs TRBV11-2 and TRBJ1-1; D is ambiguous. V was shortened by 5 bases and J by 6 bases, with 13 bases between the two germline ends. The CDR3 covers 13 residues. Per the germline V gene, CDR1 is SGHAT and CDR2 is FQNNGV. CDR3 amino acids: CASSISSGAEAFF. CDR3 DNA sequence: TGTGCCAGCAGCATATCCTCAGGCGCTGAAGCTTTCTTT.

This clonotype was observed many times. CDR3 in DNA: TGCAGTGCGGCCAGCGGGAGAACAGATACGCAGTATTTT. Protein product: CSAASGRTDTQYF. V gene TRBV20-1 combines with J gene TRBJ2-3, with 8 bases that match TRBD2. With V trimmed by 6 bases and J by 3 bases, 5 bases remained unmatched. The CDR3 totals 13 residues. Looked up from germline, CDR1 is DFQATT and CDR2 is SNEGSKA (reference sequence).

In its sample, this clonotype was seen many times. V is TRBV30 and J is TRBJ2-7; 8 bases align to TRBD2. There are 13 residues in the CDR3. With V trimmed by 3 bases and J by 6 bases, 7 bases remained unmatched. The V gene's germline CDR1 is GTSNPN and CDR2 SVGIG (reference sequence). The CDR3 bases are TGTGCCTGGAGACCTCGGGAGGGTTTCGAGCAGTACTTC. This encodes CAWRPREGFEQYF.

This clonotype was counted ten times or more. As DNA, the CDR3 is TGTGCCACCAGTGACCCCGCTAGCGGAAACTCCTACAATGAGCAGTTCTTC. It yields the protein CATSDPASGNSYNEQFF. The chain carries TRBV24-1 and TRBJ2-1, with 7 bases matching TRBD2. This CDR3 contains 17 residues. Germline trimming cut 4 bases from V and 0 bases from J; bases unmatched to any gene: 8. CDR1 is KGHDR and CDR2 is SFDVKD in the germline V gene.

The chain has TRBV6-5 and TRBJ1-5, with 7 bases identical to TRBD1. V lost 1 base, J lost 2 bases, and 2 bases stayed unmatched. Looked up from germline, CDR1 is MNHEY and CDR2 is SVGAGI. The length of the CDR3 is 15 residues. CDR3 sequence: CASSYWQGGNQPQHF. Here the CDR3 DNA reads TGTGCCAGCAGTTACTGGCAGGGGGGCAATCAGCCCCAGCATTTT.

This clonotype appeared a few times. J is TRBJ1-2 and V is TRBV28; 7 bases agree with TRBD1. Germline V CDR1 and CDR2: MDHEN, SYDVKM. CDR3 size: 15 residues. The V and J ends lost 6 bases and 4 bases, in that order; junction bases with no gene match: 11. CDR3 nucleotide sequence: TGTGCCAGCAGCCGGGGGGACAGCACCAGCTATGGCTACACCTTC. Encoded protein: CASSRGDSTSYGYTF.

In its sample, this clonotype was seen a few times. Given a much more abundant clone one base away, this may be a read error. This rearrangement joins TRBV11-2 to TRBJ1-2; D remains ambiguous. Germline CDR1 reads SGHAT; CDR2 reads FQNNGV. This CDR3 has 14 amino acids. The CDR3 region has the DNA TGTGCCAGCAGTAAGACGTCAGAGGGCTATGGCCACACCTTC. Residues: CASSKTSEGYGHTF.

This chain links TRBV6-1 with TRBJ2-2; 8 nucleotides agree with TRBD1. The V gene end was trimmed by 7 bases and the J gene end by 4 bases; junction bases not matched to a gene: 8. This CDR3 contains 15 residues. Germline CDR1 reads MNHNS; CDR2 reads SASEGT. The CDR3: CASNLGGQGTGELFF. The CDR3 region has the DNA TGTGCCAGCAACTTAGGAGGACAGGGCACCGGGGAGCTGTTTTTT.

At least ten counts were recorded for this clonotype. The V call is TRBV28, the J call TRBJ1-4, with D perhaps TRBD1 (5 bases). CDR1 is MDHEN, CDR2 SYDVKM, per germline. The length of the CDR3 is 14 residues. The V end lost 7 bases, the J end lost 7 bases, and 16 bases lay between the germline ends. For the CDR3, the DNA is TGTGCCAGCATCCCCTTAGGGGCGGGTGAAAAACTGTTTTTT. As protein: CASIPLGAGEKLFF.